The 7 T cell receptor beta chains in this list originate from one sample, sequenced in a study of blood T cell repertoires in COVID-19. Some clones are missing from TCRdb's copy, which holds only in-frame ones; the method was immunoSEQ multiplex PCR. The sample consists of roughly 130,000 clones, about four fifths of them appearing once. Sequenced sample: peripheral blood. The origin of the receptors is a woman of 80 years or more with acute or convalescent COVID-19.

V and J are TRBV7-9 and TRBJ1-1; D may be TRBD1 (5 bases). The CDR3 has 16 residues. Germline-derived CDR1 and CDR2 are SEHNR and FQNEAQ (reference sequence). The V end was cut by 0 bases, the J end by 3 bases, with 14 bases between. CDR3 amino acids: CASSLARQSTDTEAFF. CDR3 DNA: TGTGCCAGCAGCTTAGCGAGACAGTCTACGGACACTGAAGCTTTCTTT.

The chain couples TRBV7-8 to TRBJ2-4; possible D gene TRBD1, 5 bases. This CDR3 has 16 residues. The V gene's germline CDR1 is SGHVS and CDR2 FQNEAQ. With 5 bases removed from V and 2 bases from J, the gap between germline ends came to 16 bases. CDR3 bases: TGTGCCAGCAGCCCCCGACAGATACAGTCCAAAAACATTCAGTACTTC. Protein sequence: CASSPRQIQSKNIQYF. Using reference TRBV7-8 and TRBJ2-4 for the parts outside the CDR3, the full variable domain is GAGVSQSPRYKVAKRGQDVALRCDPISGHVSLFWYQQALGQGPEFLTYFQNEAQLDKSGLPSDRFFAERPEGSVSTLKIQRTQQEDSAVYLCASSPRQIQSKNIQYFGAGTRLSVL.

The chain joins TRBV7-8 to TRBJ1-5; no clear D gene. The CDR3 runs 15 residues. The V and J ends lost 0 bases and 4 bases respectively, with 10 bases between them. Germline loops: CDR1 SGHVS, CDR2 FQNEAQ. The CDR3 DNA reads as TGTGCCAGCAGCTTAGCAGACGGGAATAATCAGCCCCAGCATTTT. Translated: CASSLADGNNQPQHF.

The chain joins TRBV5-1 to TRBJ1-1, with D perhaps TRBD1 (6 bases). There are 15 residues in the CDR3. In germline, CDR1 is SGHRS, CDR2 YFSETQ. The V end was cut by 1 base, the J end by 1 base, with 11 bases between. The CDR3 here is CASSLRGAKNTEAFF. In nucleotides, the CDR3 is TGCGCCAGCAGCTTGCGGGGGGCGAAGAACACTGAAGCTTTCTTT.

This clone was detected only once. J is TRBJ2-7 and V is TRBV6-5; 9 bases agree with TRBD1. The CDR3 totals 15 residues. The germline V gene encodes CDR1 MNHEY and CDR2 SVGAGI. Trimming cost V 6 bases and J 2 bases; bases outside gene matches: 8. The CDR3 sequence: CASRAGTGLTYEQYF. The CDR3 DNA reads as TGTGCCAGCAGGGCCGGGACAGGGCTCACCTACGAGCAGTACTTC.

The chain has TRBV6-5 and TRBJ1-2; TRBD1 is a possible D gene (5 bases). Germline V CDR1 and CDR2: MNHEY, SVGAGI. The CDR3 runs to 15 residues. Trimming pared 2 bases from V and 4 bases from J, leaving 14 bases between. This chain's CDR3 is CASSYGGQGGYGYTF. CDR3 DNA sequence: TGTGCCAGCAGTTACGGTGGTCAGGGAGGCTATGGCTACACCTTC.

Remarks on this clone: Sequence at one end of the junction differs from germline and may be a read error. The chain recombines TRBV7-7 with TRBJ1-5, with 8 bases identical to TRBD1. CDR1 is SSHAT and CDR2 is FNYEAQ in the germline V gene (reference sequence). CDR3 length equals 18 residues. The CDR3 DNA reads as TGTGCTAGCAGCTCGTGGGACAGGCGAAGGTATAGCAATCAGCCCCAGCATTTT. Translation: CASSSWDRRRYSNQPQHF.